The present entry profiles one TCR beta chain with its context. The data are from a study of T cell responses to AZD1222 COVID-19 vaccine. CDR1 SQVTM and CDR2 ANQGSEA come from the germline V gene. V was trimmed by 5 bases and J by 3 bases, leaving 14 bases between them. This CDR3 contains 14 residues. Using immunoSEQ multiplex PCR, the repertoire was profiled, and TCRdb retains in-frame clones only, with some absent. The profile shows some 130,000 clones, over 65% of them singletons. The sequencing here drew on peripheral blood, taken on day 0 of AZD1222 vaccination. This chain uses TRBV29-1 with TRBJ1-5; D not resolved. The TCR comes from an adult in good health. This CDR3 reads CSVRERNINQPQHF. The CDR3 coding sequence is TGCAGCGTTAGAGAACGGAATATCAATCAGCCCCAGCATTTT.